The next 15 T cell receptor beta chains were all read from a single sample in a study of patients and donors after allogeneic stem cell transplantation. TCRdb re-called the RT-PCR reads with MiXCR, one entry per CDR3 protein. Here the sample spans roughly 200,000 distinct CDR3 sequences, roughly two fifths being singletons. Sequenced: blood, either unsorted or a sorted T cell fraction (not recorded which). The receptor source for this set is a human donor who was either an allogeneic HSCT recipient or a stem cell or donor lymphocyte infusion donor (not recorded which). It is not recorded whose cells these are; they may come from a transplant donor.

The V gene is TRBV18, the J gene TRBJ2-2, with 9 bases identical to TRBD1. CDR1 and CDR2 from the germline V gene are KGHSH and LQKENI. This CDR3 is built from 16 residues. Germline trimming cut 2 bases from V and 4 bases from J; bases unmatched to any gene: 5. This CDR3 is CASSPGQGKGTGELFF. In DNA, the CDR3 is TGTGCCAGCTCACCAGGACAGGGGAAGGGCACCGGGGAGCTGTTTTTT.

The chain links TRBV12-3 or TRBV12-4 to TRBJ2-1; 9 positions match TRBD2. The length of the CDR3 is 14 residues. The V gene end was trimmed by 8 bases and the J gene end by 7 bases; junction bases not matched to a gene: 9. The CDR3 protein is CASHAGGPGNEQFF. The CDR3 DNA is TGTGCCAGCCATGCGGGAGGGCCAGGTAATGAGCAGTTCTTC.

The chain couples TRBV5-1 to TRBJ2-4; 9 bases map to TRBD2. There are 16 residues in the CDR3. The V gene end was trimmed by 4 bases and the J gene end by 9 bases; junction bases not matched to a gene: 14. The germline V gene encodes CDR1 SGHRS and CDR2 YFSETQ. CDR3 region: CASSHTPTSGRSIQYF. The CDR3 DNA reads as TGCGCCAGCAGCCATACTCCGACTAGCGGTAGGAGCATTCAGTACTTC. Variable domain in full (rest from reference TRBV5-1 and TRBJ2-4): KAGVTQTPRYLIKTRGQQVTLSCSPISGHRSVSWYQQTPGQGLQFLFEYFSETQRNKGNFPGRFSGRQFSNSRSEMNVSTLELGDSALYLCASSHTPTSGRSIQYFGAGTRLSVL.

V usage is TRBV6-5 and J usage is TRBJ1-1; D might be TRBD1 (6 bases). Germline CDR1 and CDR2: MNHEY and SVGAGI. CDR3 size: 15 residues. With 8 bases removed from V and 7 bases from J, the gap between germline ends came to 23 bases. The DNA for the CDR3 is TGTGCCAGCGGAGACACACAGGGACTCCCAGTTGAAGCTTTCTTT. Its translation: CASGDTQGLPVEAFF.

The genes are TRBV12-3 or TRBV12-4 and TRBJ2-7; D is perhaps TRBD1 (6 bases). The CDR3 is 14 amino acids. V shed 2 bases and J shed 2 bases, with 10 bases lying between them. CDR3 in DNA: TGTGCCAGCAGTTTAAGGGACACAACCTACGAGCAGTACTTC. Protein product: CASSLRDTTYEQYF.

The rearrangement uses TRBV20-1 and TRBJ1-3, with D unresolved. V lost 7 bases and J 0 bases, leaving 10 bases between the germline ends. CDR1 and CDR2 (germline): DFQATT, SNEGSKA (reference sequence). This CDR3 is built from 13 residues. The CDR3 reads CSVRGGSGNTIYF. DNA for the CDR3: TGCAGTGTGAGAGGTGGCTCTGGAAACACCATATATTTT.

The chain carries TRBV7-9 and TRBJ1-3, with D unclear. Trimming removed 3 bases from V and 0 bases from J, with 12 bases in between. The CDR3 spans 16 residues. Per the germline V gene, CDR1 is SEHNR and CDR2 is FQNEAQ (reference sequence). DNA for the CDR3: TGTGCCAGCAGCTTCTGGAACAGTCGCTCTGGAAACACCATATATTTT. Its protein is CASSFWNSRSGNTIYF.

This clonotype was picked up a small number of times. This sequence joins TRBV4-3 and TRBJ2-1; 10 bases map to TRBD2. Germline V gene sequence: CDR1 LGHNA, CDR2 YSLEER. V trimming: 1 base; J trimming: 0 bases; junction bases outside the gene matches: 12. This CDR3 region has 20 residues. As DNA, the CDR3 is TGCGCCAGCAGCCAAGGCCGCGGACTAGCGGATGGAGGCTCCTACAATGAGCAGTTCTTC. Its protein product is CASSQGRGLADGGSYNEQFF.

This chain uses TRBV2 with TRBJ1-5; D is unclear. Germline CDR1 and CDR2: SNHLY and FYNNEI. V lost 3 bases and J lost 5, with 11 bases in between. CDR3 length: 14 residues. The CDR3 DNA follows: TGTGCCAGCAGTGAGGGTACCGGCCATCAGCCCCAGCATTTT. This codes for CASSEGTGHQPQHF.

The chain uses TRBV10-3 and TRBJ1-2, with D uncertain. Trimming left V 11 bases short and J 2 bases short, with 15 bases between. This CDR3 is built from 13 residues. Germline V CDR1 and CDR2: ENHRY, SYGVKD. CDR3 sequence: CAARTQTNYGYTF. DNA for the CDR3: TGTGCCGCGCGGACGCAGACCAACTATGGCTACACCTTC.

There are a few counts of this clonotype. This chain links TRBV11-1 with TRBJ1-1; D possibly corresponds to TRBD1 (5 bases). Germline CDR1 and CDR2: SGHAT and FQDESV (reference sequence). Trimming pared 5 bases from V and 4 bases from J, leaving 20 bases between. The CDR3 consists of 16 residues. The CDR3 nucleotides are TGTGCCAGCAGCCCTGTGATTGGGACGGTGGGCACTGAAGCTTTCTTT. It translates to CASSPVIGTVGTEAFF.

Only a few counts were recorded for this clonotype. The J gene is TRBJ2-2, the V gene TRBV29-1; unclear D gene. The V end lost 2 bases, the J end lost 7 bases, and 11 bases lay between the germline ends. CDR1 and CDR2 from the germline V gene are SQVTM and ANQGSEA. This CDR3 is 13 amino acids long. The CDR3 is CSVELLWRGELFF. As DNA, the CDR3 is TGCAGCGTTGAACTGCTTTGGCGCGGGGAGCTGTTTTTT.

This chain uses TRBV12-3 or TRBV12-4 with TRBJ1-1; D unresolved. Trimming shortened V by 0 bases and J by 6 bases, and 14 bases separated the two germline ends. The CDR3 runs to 15 residues. CDR3 sequence (DNA): TGTGCCAGCAGTTTAGCGGTCGGTGGGTGGCCTGAAGCTTTCTTT. Translating gives CASSLAVGGWPEAFF.

This clonotype has at least ten counts. V usage is TRBV7-9 and J usage is TRBJ1-1; no clear D gene. CDR1 and CDR2 (germline): SEHNR, FQNEAQ (reference sequence). V was shortened by 5 bases and J by 1 base, with 8 bases between the two germline ends. This CDR3 comprises 13 residues. The DNA for the CDR3 is TGTGCCAGCAGCCCGACGGAGAACACTGAAGCTTTCTTT. Translating it yields CASSPTENTEAFF.

This clonotype was seen only a few times. J is TRBJ2-3 and V is TRBV5-1, with D possibly matching TRBD2 (5 bases). The V end was cut by 6 bases, the J end by 2 bases, with 13 bases between. CDR3 size: 14 residues. The germline gives CDR1 SGHRS, CDR2 YFSETQ. Here the CDR3 DNA reads TGCGCCAGCACCTCGGGGTTGACCACAGATACGCAGTATTTT. As protein: CASTSGLTTDTQYF.